This is a list of T cell receptor beta chains from one sample in a study of cytomegalovirus exposure and HLA in healthy donors. TCRdb's table, derived via immunoSEQ multiplex PCR, lists solely in-frame clones and lacks some. The sample shows fewer than 150,000 clones, around 77% of them seen only once. Sequencing input: PBMCs. The receptors come from a man aged 50 to 60 in good health and CMV-seronegative. Each CDR3 is given with its conserved first and last residue. A row's size may be missing; if present it is once, few, many or a size class.

clone_size	v_call	cdr3_aa
-	TRBV10-1	CASSDSSGGVGDTQYF
-	TRBV11-3	CASSLDSRNTGELFF
-	TRBV11-2	CASSLPGEETQYF
-	TRBV2	CASRGGLASDTQYF
few	TRBV7-3	CASSLNPSYNEQFF
once	TRBV19	CASSMAGRSGANVLTF
-	TRBV6-6	CASRTSGRAVDEQYF
-	TRBV2	CASSEALAGRSYEQYF
-	TRBV19	CASSMGLAGKDTQYF
-	TRBV7-3	CASSSSGSYEQFF
-	TRBV11-3	CASSFSGGNTGELFF
-	TRBV7-2	CASSLDGTSRYNEQFF
-	TRBV6-1	CASRREAGGVYEQYF
-	TRBV7-8	CASSRGYEQYF
-	TRBV6-6	CASSYVATYEQYF
-	TRBV9	CASSVARGTEAFF
once	TRBV7-2	CASSSPGFSNEQFF
-	TRBV30	CAWTPGNYGYTF
-	TRBV7-6	CASSFEPTDTQYF
-	TRBV5-4	CASSPGLAGERGGTDTQYF
-	TRBV10-3	CASRLTGSIAEAFF
-	TRBV6-1	CASSEMGQNTGELFF
-	TRBV7-9	CASSYTGGSTDTQYF
few	TRBV20-1	CSAADNYGYTF
-	TRBV11-2	CASSSGTGGNYGYTF
-	TRBV21-1	CASSKERGTALNTEAFF
few	TRBV19	CASTLTDMGLAGNNEQFF
few	TRBV29-1	CSVVGQGADTEAFF
-	TRBV5-1	CASSPTTGEGTEAFF
-	TRBV19	CASRRKGANTEAFF
-	TRBV5-4	CASSLGGQGPSQPQHF
-	TRBV11-2	CASSLLAASSYEQYF
many	TRBV4-2	CASSHTDSNSNQPQHF
-	TRBV30	CAWRSLETQYF
-	TRBV5-1	CASRSSGTSYEQYF
-	TRBV11-2	CASSPGGQGGTEAFF
-	TRBV2	CASGFRVYEQYF
-	TRBV25-1	CASSVSGRGTDTQYF
-	TRBV6-1	CASSPKTSNEKLFF
-	TRBV2	CASSREGLANTKNTGELFF
-	TRBV28	CASRAGGPRHNEQFF
-	TRBV15	CATSRDTGASTDTQYF
-	TRBV6-1	CASSEPPEETQYF
-	TRBV7-2	CASSPGLAHNEQHF
-	TRBV30	CAWSTVYEQYF
-	TRBV6-1	CATAETGFSMKKLFF
-	TRBV6-1	CASSEAGGPDEQYF
-	TRBV9	CASSVVGGSLLPINEQFF
-	TRBV28	CASTWSGRTNTGELFF
few	TRBV4-3	CASSQEALAGEVGTDTQYF
-	TRBV7-2	CASSRRVNTEAFF
-	TRBV11-2	CASSLGGAGGLDTQYF
-	TRBV4-1	CASSQEQANEKLFF
-	TRBV6-6	CATWLSPGEDEQYF
-	TRBV5-4	CASSAGLNTGELFF
few	TRBV4-1	CASSQGNPGRSGELFF
few	TRBV5-1	CASSLVRTSGTYEQYF
-	TRBV10-3	CAISDGTEETQYF
-	TRBV30	CAWNRLAGGEQFF
-	TRBV28	CASSRGGTLLGNTIYF